This T cell receptor (beta chain) was obtained from a study of cytomegalovirus exposure and HLA in healthy donors. In nominal health when sampled, donors likely had unrecorded immune exposures nonetheless. Study-wide results and caveats: The authors assumed roughly uniform sequencing depth across donors for presence/absence analyses. Some V segments, including TRBV6-2 and TRBV6-3, were excluded as indistinguishable. According to an earlier analysis, most TCR beta V segments yielded productive rearrangements about 90% or about 30% of the time.

Primers for the PCR totalled 60 Vbeta and 13 Jbeta. Here immunoSEQ multiplex PCR was the method, and the copy in TCRdb shows in-frame clones only, minus some. The table includes 37,000 or so clones, roughly 79% detected once. Details on this clone: Its antigen is not identified.

The CDR3 is made up of 14 amino acids. Between the trimmed V and J ends, which lost 4 bases and 0 bases, there was a span of 10 bases. Germline values: CDR1 PRHDT, CDR2 FYEKMQ (reference sequence). The chain is built from TRBV13 and TRBJ2-7, with a weak D call TRBD1 (5 bases). Sequenced: PBMCs. The receptor was isolated from a woman between 40 and 50 years old in good health and CMV-seronegative. CDR3 DNA: TGTGCCAGCAGCTCACACGACAGCTCCTACGAGCAGTACTTC. It specifies CASSSHDSSYEQYF.